The source of this T cell receptor (beta chain) is a study of shared clonotypes between healthy human individuals. The deep-level immunoSEQ assay was used. Every subset had its genomic DNA shared out evenly among several immunoSEQ plates. Sequenced by immunoSEQ multiplex PCR; TCRdb stores in-frame clones only, minus some. Here the sample spans 2.3 million or so clones, approximately 95% being singletons. V lost 6 bases and J 0 bases, leaving 9 bases between the germline ends. This CDR3 spans 14 amino acids. Germline values: CDR1 MDHEN, CDR2 SYDVKM. The study, taken as a whole, reports: Clonotypes that were shared across four donors made up around 5% of naive CD4 clonotypes. Non-shared clonotypes displayed generation probabilities falling below those of clonotypes present in all four donors.

Concerning this clone: Its antigen remains unknown. The same CDR3 arises from other DNA sequences in this sample as well.

Source material: naive CD4+ T cells from PBMCs. Described subset: CD45RA+ positively selected. This receptor was obtained from a man aged 18 to 29 in good health. Some clones in this sample may be carry-over from other donors' samples. The chain couples TRBV28 to TRBJ1-3; possible D gene TRBD1, 6 bases. In DNA, the CDR3 is TGTGCCAGCAGAGGACAGAGCTCTGGAAACACCATATATTTT. Its translation: CASRGQSSGNTIYF.